This T cell receptor (beta chain) was obtained from a study of patients with pleural tuberculosis (dated 2014 in TCRdb). Including the terminal cysteine and phenylalanine, the CDR3 comprises 15 residues. Solely the CDR3 DNA is kept, with 45 bases framed from the first base. The junction shows trimming of 6 bases on V and 3 bases on J, and the gene matches do not reach 6 bases of it. CDR1 and CDR2 (ENHRY, SYGVKD) derive from the germline V gene. The data were produced on an Illumina Genome Analyzer IIx. Through fastp at Q25 and MiXCR, TCRdb rebuilt clones from the public reads, retaining in-frame beta chains. Entries that share a CDR3 protein sequence are merged under the most common genes and DNA. Present in this sample are around 50,000 distinct CDR3 sequences, approximately 7.5% of which were seen just once. The ten largest clonotypes hold about 16% of the sample. A note on this clonotype: The clone's antigen remains unknown. No much larger clone exists at a distance of one base, and base qualities are not known.

The receptor chain draws on TRBV10-3 and TRBJ2-1; a stretch of 9 junction bases matches TRBD1. The TCR originated in a human donor with pleural tuberculosis. At the DNA level, the sequence is TGTGCCATCAGGGGCGGGACAGGGCTCTACAATGAGCAGTTCTTC. Translated, this is CAIRGGTGLYNEQFF.